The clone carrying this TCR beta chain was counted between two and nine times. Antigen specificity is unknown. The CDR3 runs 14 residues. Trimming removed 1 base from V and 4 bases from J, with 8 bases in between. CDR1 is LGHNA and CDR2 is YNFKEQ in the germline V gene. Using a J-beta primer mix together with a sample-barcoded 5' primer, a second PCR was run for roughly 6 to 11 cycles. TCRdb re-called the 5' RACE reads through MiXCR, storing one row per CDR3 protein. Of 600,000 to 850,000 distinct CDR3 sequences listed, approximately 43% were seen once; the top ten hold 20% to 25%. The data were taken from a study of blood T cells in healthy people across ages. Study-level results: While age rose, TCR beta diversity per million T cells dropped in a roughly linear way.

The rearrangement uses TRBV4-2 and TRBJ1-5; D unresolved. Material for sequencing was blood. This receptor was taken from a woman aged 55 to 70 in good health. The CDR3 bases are TGTGCCAGCAGCCAAGCGAGAGCTAATCAGCCCCAGCATTTT. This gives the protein CASSQARANQPQHF.